Below, one T cell receptor (beta chain) is given with its context. The data are from a study of control samples from healthy donors and cancer patients. The ends lost 4 bases at V and 0 bases at J; junction bases unmatched: 3. Germline CDR1 is LNHDA and CDR2 is SQIVND (reference sequence). This CDR3 is 15 amino acids long. Sequencing used immunoSEQ multiplex PCR; TCRdb keeps in-frame clones, though not all of them. The sample lists around 130,000 clones, 89% occurring once. The chain carries TRBV19 and TRBJ2-1, with 7 bases identical to TRBD2. The sample consisted of PBMCs. This receptor was obtained from a man aged 45-60 years with head and neck cancer. The CDR3 DNA reads as TGTGCCAGTAGTAAGCGGGGAAACTCCTACAATGAGCAGTTCTTC. It is translated as CASSKRGNSYNEQFF.